This TCR beta chain was sequenced during a study of T cell repertoires in cytomegalovirus infection. Study-level information: Epitope selection comprised recently identified HLA-C-restricted CMV epitopes and well-studied HLA-B-restricted CMV epitopes. Through public TCR beta signatures, both CMV infection and matching HLA type were indicated.

TCRdb ran MiXCR on the reads and lists one entry per CDR3 protein. Here the sample spans hundreds of thousands of distinct CDR3 sequences, roughly 42% being singletons. With respect to this clonotype: Its antigen is undetermined.

This CDR3 is 18 amino acids long. V shed 7 bases, J shed 2 bases, and the junction held 16 bases outside the gene matches. Germline loops: CDR1 SGHTA, CDR2 FQGNSA. The sequence was collected from a human donor in good health (CMV status not recorded). Some clones in this sample may be carry-over from other donors' samples. This chain connects TRBV7-2 to TRBJ2-1; TRBD2 matches 8 bases. This material consisted of cultured PBMCs, taken from culture after CMV antigen stimulation. The CDR3 nucleotides are TGTGCCAGCAAGAAGGGGGTTTTGGCGGGAGGCCCCTACAATGAGCAGTTCTTC. It yields the protein CASKKGVLAGGPYNEQFF.